This T cell receptor (beta chain) was captured in a study of CD8+CD57+ T cells in acquired aplastic anemia. Study in general: Sorted CD4+ and CD8+ cells yielded DNA averaging around 3.2 ug. Healthy donors had, on average, approximately 9.9 million reads for their CD4+ cells.

Genomic DNA, the template, was used for profiling of the TCR beta VDJ and CDR3. TCRdb redid the calling of the reads with MiXCR, one entry per CDR3 protein. This sample has some 150,000 distinct CDR3 sequences; less than 45% occur once, and the top ten carry 6.5% to 10%. This clonotype was counted at least ten times. This TCR derives from a human donor in good health, serving as a control. Material: sorted CD4+, CD8+, or CD8+CD57+ T cells (not recorded which) from PBMCs.

In nucleotides, the CDR3 is TGCAGTGTAGGGACTACCGAAATGGTCCATGAGCAGTTCTTC. Translating gives CSVGTTEMVHEQFF. The chain recombines TRBV20-1 with TRBJ2-1, with TRBD2 matching 7 bases. The CDR3 is 14 amino acids. Germline values: CDR1 DFQATT, CDR2 SNEGSKA (reference sequence). Trimming at V came to 7 bases and at J to 8 bases, leaving 14 bases not matched to a gene.